This T cell receptor beta chain emerged from a study of T cell changes during pregnancy in multiple sclerosis. The CDR3 sequence is 15 residues long. Germline trimming cut 6 bases from V and 6 bases from J; bases unmatched to any gene: 9. CDR1 SNHLY and CDR2 FYNNEI come from the germline V gene. Using immunoSEQ multiplex PCR, the repertoire was profiled, and TCRdb retains in-frame clones only, with some absent. Here the sample spans fewer than 65,000 clones, roughly 89% being singletons. The clonotype was recovered from a female donor in good health, enrolled as a control in a pregnancy study. The sample was peripheral blood, taken after pregnancy. V gene TRBV2 combines with J gene TRBJ2-1; the match to TRBD1 covers 9 bases. The CDR3 DNA follows: TGTGCCAGCAGCGGGGACAGGGACTCTTCCAATGAGCAGTTCTTC. Its protein is CASSGDRDSSNEQFF.